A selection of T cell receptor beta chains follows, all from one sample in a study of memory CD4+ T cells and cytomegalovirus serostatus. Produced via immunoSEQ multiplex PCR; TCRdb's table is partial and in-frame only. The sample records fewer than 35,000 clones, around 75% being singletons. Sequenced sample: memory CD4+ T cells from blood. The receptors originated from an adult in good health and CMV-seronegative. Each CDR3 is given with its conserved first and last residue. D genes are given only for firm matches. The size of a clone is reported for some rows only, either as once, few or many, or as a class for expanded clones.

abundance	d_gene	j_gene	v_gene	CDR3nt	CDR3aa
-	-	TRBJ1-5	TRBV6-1	TGTGCCAGCAGTGGCCAGGGGCTAAATCAGCCCCAGCATTTT	CASSGQGLNQPQHF
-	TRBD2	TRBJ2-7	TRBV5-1	TGCGCCAGCAGCTTGGACCAGCGGGGGCGCTCCTACGAGCAGTACTTC	CASSLDQRGRSYEQYF
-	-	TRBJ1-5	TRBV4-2	TGTGCCAGCAGCCAAGACCCCGGGGGCGGGTATAGCAATCAGCCCCAGCATTTT	CASSQDPGGGYSNQPQHF
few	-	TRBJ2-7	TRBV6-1	TGTGCCAGCATTGGGTGGGACTTAGGCTACGAGCAGTACTTC	CASIGWDLGYEQYF
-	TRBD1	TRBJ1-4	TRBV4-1	TGCGCCAGCAGCCAAGGGGCAGGGGGGAATGAAAAACTGTTTTTT	CASSQGAGGNEKLFF
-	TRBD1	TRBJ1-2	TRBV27	TGTGCCAGCAGTAACCAGGGGGCGCTGGGTGGCTACACCTTC	CASSNQGALGGYTF
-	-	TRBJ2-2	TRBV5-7	TGTGCCAGCAGCTTGTCACTAGCAAGCGGGGAGCTGTTTTTT	CASSLSLASGELFF
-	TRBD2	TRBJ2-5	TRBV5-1	TGCGCCAGCAGCTGGACTAGCGGGGCCCGGGGGGAGACCCAGTACTTC	CASSWTSGARGETQYF
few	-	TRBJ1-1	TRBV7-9	TGTGCCAGCAGCTTAGTGGCGGGGGCGCGTCCTGAAGCTTTCTTT	CASSLVAGARPEAFF
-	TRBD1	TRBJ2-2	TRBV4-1	TGCGCCAGCAGCCAAGGACAGGGATCAAACACCGGGGAGCTGTTTTTT	CASSQGQGSNTGELFF
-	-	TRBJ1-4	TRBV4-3	TGCGCCAGCAGCCAAGAGGGGCTCGTTACAACTAATGAAAAACTGTTTTTT	CASSQEGLVTTNEKLFF
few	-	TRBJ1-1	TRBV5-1	TGCGCCAGCAGGGGGGAGACTGAAGCTTTCTTT	CASRGETEAFF
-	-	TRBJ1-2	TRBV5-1	TGCGCCAGCAGCTTGGGACGGTTAGAGATCCCCACCTTC	CASSLGRLEIPTF
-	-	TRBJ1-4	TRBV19	TGTGCCAGTAGTACACAGGACGGGAAACTGTTTTTT	CASSTQDGKLFF
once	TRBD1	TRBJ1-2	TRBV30	TGTGCCTGGAGTGTCACAGGGGTAGATGGCTACACCTTC	CAWSVTGVDGYTF
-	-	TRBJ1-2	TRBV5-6	TGTGCCAGCAGTCCGAACAGGAATGGCTACACCTTC	CASSPNRNGYTF
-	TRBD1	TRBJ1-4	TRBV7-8	TGTGCCAGCAGCCCCCGGGACAGGGGAAAACTAAATGAAAAACTGTTTTTT	CASSPRDRGKLNEKLFF
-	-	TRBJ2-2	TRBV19	TGTGCCAGTAGTGTACTAGGGAGCACCGGGGAGCTGTTTTTT	CASSVLGSTGELFF
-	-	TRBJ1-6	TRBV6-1	TGTGCCAGCAAGGACCATAATTCACCCCTCCACTTT	CASKDHNSPLHF
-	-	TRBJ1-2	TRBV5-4	TGTGCCAGCAGCTTGGATTCCAGCGGGAGTTATGGCTACACCTTC	CASSLDSSGSYGYTF
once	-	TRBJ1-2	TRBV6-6	TGTGCCACTAGAAATGACGGGAACTATGGCTACACCTTC	CATRNDGNYGYTF
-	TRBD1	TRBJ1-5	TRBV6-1	TGTGCCAGCAGTGCCCGCTCGGGACAGCTCAATCAGCCCCAGCATTTT	CASSARSGQLNQPQHF
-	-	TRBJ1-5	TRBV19	TGTGCCAGTAGTATAGGGGGGGCAAGCAATCAGCCCCAGCATTTT	CASSIGGASNQPQHF
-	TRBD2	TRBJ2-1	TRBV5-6	TGTGCCAGCAGCTTACCGGGGGGACTATACAATGAGCAGTTCTTC	CASSLPGGLYNEQFF
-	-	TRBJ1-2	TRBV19	TGTGCCAGTGCCCCGGGGACTCAACGTGGCTACACCTTC	CASAPGTQRGYTF
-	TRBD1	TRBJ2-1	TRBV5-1	TGCGCCAGCACCTCCCGGACAGGGGGGACCTACAATGAGCAGTTCTTC	CASTSRTGGTYNEQFF
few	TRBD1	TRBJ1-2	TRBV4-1	TGCGCCAGCAGCCCTGGGACAGGGGCTGGGTATGGCTACACCTTC	CASSPGTGAGYGYTF